This TCR beta chain was retrieved from a study of blood T cell repertoires in COVID-19. Study-level background: PBMCs, B-cell-depleted T cells, or T cells were the source of the cDNA or gDNA that made up the material.

The CDR3 is made up of 12 amino acids. Germline-derived CDR1 and CDR2 are MDHEN and SYDVKM. Trimming took off 4 bases at V and 6 bases at J, with 7 bases between the two ends. Followed longitudinally, the Seattle patients had been enrolled during active infection. In the authors' workflow: How many nucleated cells were present was estimated from reference gene primer amplification. Generated by immunoSEQ multiplex PCR, the TCRdb table keeps only in-frame clones and is missing some. The DNA was the basis for D and trimming; V, J and clone size are from that table. The profile covers 300,000 or so clones, with more than 85% appearing a single time and 2% to 2.5% taken by the ten largest.

Material: peripheral blood. The clonotype comes from a woman in her twenties or thirties with COVID-19, enrolled during active disease. The chain has TRBV28 and TRBJ2-4; perhaps TRBD2 as D (6 bases). The CDR3 region is CASSWRGNIQYF. Here the CDR3 DNA reads TGTGCCAGCAGTTGGAGGGGAAACATTCAGTACTTC.